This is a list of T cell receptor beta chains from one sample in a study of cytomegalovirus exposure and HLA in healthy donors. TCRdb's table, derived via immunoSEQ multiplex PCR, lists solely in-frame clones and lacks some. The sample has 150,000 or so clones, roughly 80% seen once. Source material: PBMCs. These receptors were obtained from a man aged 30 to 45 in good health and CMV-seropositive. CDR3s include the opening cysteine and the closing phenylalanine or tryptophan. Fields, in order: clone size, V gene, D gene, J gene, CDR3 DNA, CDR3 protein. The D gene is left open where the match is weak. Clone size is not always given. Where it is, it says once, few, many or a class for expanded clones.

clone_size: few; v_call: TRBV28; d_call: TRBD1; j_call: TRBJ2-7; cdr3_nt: TGTGCCAGCAGTTTATTCGAGGGGGCGGGGCAGTACTTC; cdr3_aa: CASSLFEGAGQYF
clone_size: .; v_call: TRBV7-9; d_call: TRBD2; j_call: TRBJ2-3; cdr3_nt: TGTGCCAGCAGGCGTAGCGGGAGCACAGATACGCAGTATTTT; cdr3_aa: CASRRSGSTDTQYF
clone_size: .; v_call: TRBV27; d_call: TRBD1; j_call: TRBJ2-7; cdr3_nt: TGTGCCAGCAGTTTATGGGGGACAGGGGTCCCCGAGCAGTACTTC; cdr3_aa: CASSLWGTGVPEQYF
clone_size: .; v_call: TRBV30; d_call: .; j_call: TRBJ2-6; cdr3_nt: TGTGCCTGGAGTAATCGGGACTTAACTGGGGCCAACGGCCTGACTTTC; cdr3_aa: CAWSNRDLTGANGLTF
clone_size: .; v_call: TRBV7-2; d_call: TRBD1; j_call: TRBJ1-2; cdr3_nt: TGTGCCAGCAGCTCCAGGGACAGGGGGTTGTATGGCTACACCTTC; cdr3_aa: CASSSRDRGLYGYTF
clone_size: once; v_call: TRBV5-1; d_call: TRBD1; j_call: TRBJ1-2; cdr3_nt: TGCGCCAGCAGGGAGACAGGGGTTAACTATGGCTACACCTTC; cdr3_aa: CASRETGVNYGYTF
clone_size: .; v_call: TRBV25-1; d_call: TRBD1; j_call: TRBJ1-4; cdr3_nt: TGTGCCAGCAGTGAAATGGGACAGCTCCCAACTAATGAAAAACTGTTTTTT; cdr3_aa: CASSEMGQLPTNEKLFF
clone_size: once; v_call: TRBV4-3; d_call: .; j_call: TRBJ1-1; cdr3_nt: TGCGCCAGCAGCCAAGATTGGCAGGCTGGTGTAAACACTGAAGCTTTCTTT; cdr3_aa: CASSQDWQAGVNTEAFF
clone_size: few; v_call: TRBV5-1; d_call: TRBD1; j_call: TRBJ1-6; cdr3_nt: TGCGCCAGCAGCTCCCGGGACAGGGGTGGTTCACCCCTCCACTTT; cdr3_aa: CASSSRDRGGSPLHF
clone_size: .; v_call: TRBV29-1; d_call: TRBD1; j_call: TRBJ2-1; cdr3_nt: TGCAGCGTATGGACAGGGGGCGCGTACAATGAGCAGTTCTTC; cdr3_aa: CSVWTGGAYNEQFF
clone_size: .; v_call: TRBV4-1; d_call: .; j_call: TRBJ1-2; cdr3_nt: TGCGCCAGCAGCCATCCTGGACAGAACTATGGCTACACCTTC; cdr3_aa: CASSHPGQNYGYTF
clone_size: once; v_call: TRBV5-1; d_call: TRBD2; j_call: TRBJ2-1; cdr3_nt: TGCGCCAGCAGCTACTATGGCGGGACTAGCGGGAGGAATGAGCAGTTCTTC; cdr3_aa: CASSYYGGTSGRNEQFF
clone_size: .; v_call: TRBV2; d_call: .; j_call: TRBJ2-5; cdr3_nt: TGTGCCAGCAGTGAAGCGCTTCGAGACTCCGAGGGAAGGGAGACCCAGTACTTC; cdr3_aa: CASSEALRDSEGRETQYF
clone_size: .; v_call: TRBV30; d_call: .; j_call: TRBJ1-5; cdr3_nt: TGTGCCTGGAGTGTACGCTCTCGGGAGGGGTATCAGCCCCAGCATTTT; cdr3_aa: CAWSVRSREGYQPQHF
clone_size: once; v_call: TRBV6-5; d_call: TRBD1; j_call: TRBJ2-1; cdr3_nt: TGTGCCAGCAGTTGGGACAGGGCTTACAATGAGCAGTTCTTC; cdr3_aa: CASSWDRAYNEQFF
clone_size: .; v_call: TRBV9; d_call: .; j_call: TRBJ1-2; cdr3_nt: TGTGCCAGCAGCGTCGCCCCCAGGGAAGTAGCCTATGGCTACACCTTC; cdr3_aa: CASSVAPREVAYGYTF
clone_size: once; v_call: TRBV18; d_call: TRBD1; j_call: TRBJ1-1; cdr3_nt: TGTGCCAGCTCACCCGAGGGACAGGTGACATACACTGAAGCTTTCTTT; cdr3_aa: CASSPEGQVTYTEAFF
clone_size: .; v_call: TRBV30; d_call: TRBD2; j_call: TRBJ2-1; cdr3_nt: TGTGCCTGGAGCCGACGAGCGGGATCGGATGAGCAGTTCTTC; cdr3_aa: CAWSRRAGSDEQFF
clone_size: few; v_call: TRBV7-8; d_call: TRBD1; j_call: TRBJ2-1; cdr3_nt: TGTGCCAGCAGCTCCCCGTGGACAGGGGAGTCCTACAATGAGCAGTTCTTC; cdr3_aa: CASSSPWTGESYNEQFF
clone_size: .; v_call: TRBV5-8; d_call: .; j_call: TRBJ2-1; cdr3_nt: TGTGCCAGCAGCTACTCGGGCTCCTACAATGAGCAGTTCTTC; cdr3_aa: CASSYSGSYNEQFF
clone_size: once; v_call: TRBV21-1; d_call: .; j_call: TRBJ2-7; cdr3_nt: TGTGCCAGCAGCAAAGAAGGGAGACTAGACTGCCTCTACGAGCAGTACTTC; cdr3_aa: CASSKEGRLDCLYEQYF
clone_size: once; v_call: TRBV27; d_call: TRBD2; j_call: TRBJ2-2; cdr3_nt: TGTGCCAGCAGACCAAGCGGGACGAACACCGGGGAGCTGTTTTTT; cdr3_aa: CASRPSGTNTGELFF